This TCR beta chain was captured by sequencing in a study of T cell responses to AZD1222 COVID-19 vaccine. A remark on this clone: The antigen remains unidentified.

Study-wide points: Donors, mostly white British, included more females; clonal diversity was possibly underestimated. There were repertoire samples only from the period after the peak T cell response. Targeting of unmutated variant regions was reportedly seen in nearly half of spike-specific TCRs.

Both about-4-week and about-12-week second-dose recipients were combined. V dropped 2 bases and J dropped 4 bases, with 8 bases sitting between them. Germline V CDR1 and CDR2: MNHEY, SVGAGI. This CDR3 spans 13 amino acids. Produced via immunoSEQ multiplex PCR; TCRdb's table is partial and in-frame only. The table shows 180,000 or so clones, with about 90% occurring only once. Sequenced here: peripheral blood, sampled 28 days after the second AZD1222 dose. The chain carries TRBV6-5 and TRBJ2-5; D not certain. This sequence originates from an adult who received the AZD1222 COVID-19 vaccine. Here the CDR3 reads CASSYRMAETQYF. CDR3 in DNA: TGTGCCAGCAGTTACCGTATGGCAGAGACCCAGTACTTC.